This T cell receptor beta chain is drawn from a study of PD-1 blockade in classical Hodgkin lymphoma. The CDR3 covers 16 residues. V was pared by 1 base and J by 7 bases, with 11 bases of the junction left unmatched. The germline V gene has CDR1 SGHAT and CDR2 FQNNGV. Indicated time point: newly diagnosed, previously untreated cHL patient sample. Newly diagnosed, untreated classical Hodgkin lymphoma PBMCs served as comparison. Notes on the study in general: Sources of repertoire differences remain undefined, possibly disease activity or prior therapy. A reduction in baseline TCR diversity was reportedly seen in newly diagnosed patients relative to healthy donors.

Concerning this clone: Its antigen is unknown.

Data came from immunoSEQ multiplex PCR; TCRdb stores just in-frame clones and leaves some out. The top ten clones hold around 5% of a sample with around 43,000 clones, roughly 93% of them seen once. This chain connects TRBV11-2 to TRBJ1-2; the match to TRBD1 covers 8 bases. This TCR derives from a human donor with classical Hodgkin lymphoma. Input material: peripheral blood mononuclear cells (PBMCs). The CDR3 region is CASSLGQGNMVGGYTF. The DNA of the CDR3 is TGTGCCAGCAGCTTAGGACAGGGGAATATGGTGGGTGGCTACACCTTC.